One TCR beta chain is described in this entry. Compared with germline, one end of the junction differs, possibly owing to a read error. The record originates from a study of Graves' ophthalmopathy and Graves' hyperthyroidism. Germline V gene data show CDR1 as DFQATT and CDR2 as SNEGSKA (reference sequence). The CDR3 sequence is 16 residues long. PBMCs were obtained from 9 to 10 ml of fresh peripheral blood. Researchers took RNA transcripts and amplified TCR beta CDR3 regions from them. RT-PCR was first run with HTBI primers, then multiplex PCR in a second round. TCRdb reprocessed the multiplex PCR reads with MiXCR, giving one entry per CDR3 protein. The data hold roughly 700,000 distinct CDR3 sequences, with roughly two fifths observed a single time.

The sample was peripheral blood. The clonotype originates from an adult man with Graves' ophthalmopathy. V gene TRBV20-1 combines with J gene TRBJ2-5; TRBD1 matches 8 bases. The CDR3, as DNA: TGCAGTGCTTCCTCCTGGGACAGGTTAGGGCCGGAGACCCAGGACTTC. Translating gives CSASSWDRLGPETQDF.